This T cell receptor beta chain was documented in a study of PD-1 blockade in classical Hodgkin lymphoma. Study results and caveats: Some patients started nivolumab under 1 year after ASCT, and they were excluded. The baseline diversity of complete responders showed similarity to that of newly diagnosed patients. Relative to healthy donors, newly diagnosed patients reportedly had lower baseline TCR diversity, which was reported as lower still in relapsed/refractory patients. The drivers behind the repertoire differences, possibly disease activity or prior therapy, remain undefined.

CDR3 length equals 16 residues. CDR1 is MNHNY, CDR2 SVGAGI, per germline (reference sequence). Trimming at V came to 0 bases and at J to 0 bases, leaving 2 bases not matched to a gene. A note on this clone: Its specificity is not known.

Some clones are missing from TCRdb's copy, which holds only in-frame ones; the method was immunoSEQ multiplex PCR. The sample records 10,000 to 15,000 clones, over 80% being singletons. All patients experienced relapse after autologous stem cell transplantation, and brentuximab vedotin exposure was variable. V is TRBV6-6 and J is TRBJ1-3, with 7 bases fitting TRBD1. This clonotype was obtained from a human donor with classical Hodgkin lymphoma. Sequenced here: peripheral blood mononuclear cells (PBMCs), sampled at baseline. CDR3 sequence (DNA): TGTGCCAGCAGTTACTCGAGGGGGCTCTCTGGAAACACCATATATTTT. Residues: CASSYSRGLSGNTIYF.